This TCR beta chain derives from a study of cytomegalovirus exposure and HLA in healthy donors. Study conclusions and caveats: An analysis that was carried out later associated approximately 15,000 TCR beta sequences with HLA alleles at 0.05 false discovery rate.

Researchers ran the PCR with 60 Vbeta and 13 Jbeta primers. Method: immunoSEQ multiplex PCR; TCRdb's copy keeps in-frame clones and lacks some. The sample has about 140,000 clones, 82% seen once; the top ten hold 1.2% to 1.5%. As to this clone: Its specificity is unknown.

This CDR3 contains 15 residues. The germline gives CDR1 MGHDK, CDR2 SYGVNS. The V end was cut by 2 bases, the J end by 6 bases, with 16 bases between. The V call is TRBV25-1, the J call TRBJ1-1; TRBD1 is a possible D gene (6 bases). The receptor was isolated from a man aged 30-40 years in good health and CMV-seropositive. The sequenced sample was PBMCs. The CDR3 DNA sequence: TGTGCCAGCAGTGAACCGGGACATATGAGGCCTGAAGCTTTCTTT. Amino acids: CASSEPGHMRPEAFF. Complete variable domain (other parts from reference TRBV25-1 and TRBJ1-1): EADIYQTPRYLVIGTGKKITLECSQTMGHDKMYWYQQDPGMELHLIHYSYGVNSTEKGDLSSESTVSRIRTEHFPLTLESARPSHTSQYLCASSEPGHMRPEAFFGQGTRLTVV.